This T cell receptor beta chain was identified in a study of yellow fever vaccine responses in identical twins. General study points: Twins reportedly appeared to share part of their vaccine T cell response while keeping part individual.

TCRdb analysed the RT-PCR reads with MiXCR anew, one entry per CDR3 protein. The sample lists about 10,000 distinct CDR3 sequences, approximately 87% occurring once. A note on this clonotype: The antigen remains unidentified.

The CDR3 is made up of 14 amino acids. In germline, CDR1 is SGHDT, CDR2 YYEEEE. V was cut by 2 bases and J by 4 bases, with 10 bases left in between. The genes are TRBV5-6 and TRBJ2-1, with D possibly matching TRBD2 (6 bases). The material sequenced was T cells from blood (PBMCs), unsorted or a sorted subset (not recorded which), taken before or after yellow fever vaccination (not recorded which). The receptor comes from a woman aged 18-35 years who received the yellow fever vaccine. As DNA, the CDR3 is TGTGCCAGCAGCTTTAGCGGTCGTTACAATGAGCAGTTCTTC. Protein sequence: CASSFSGRYNEQFF.